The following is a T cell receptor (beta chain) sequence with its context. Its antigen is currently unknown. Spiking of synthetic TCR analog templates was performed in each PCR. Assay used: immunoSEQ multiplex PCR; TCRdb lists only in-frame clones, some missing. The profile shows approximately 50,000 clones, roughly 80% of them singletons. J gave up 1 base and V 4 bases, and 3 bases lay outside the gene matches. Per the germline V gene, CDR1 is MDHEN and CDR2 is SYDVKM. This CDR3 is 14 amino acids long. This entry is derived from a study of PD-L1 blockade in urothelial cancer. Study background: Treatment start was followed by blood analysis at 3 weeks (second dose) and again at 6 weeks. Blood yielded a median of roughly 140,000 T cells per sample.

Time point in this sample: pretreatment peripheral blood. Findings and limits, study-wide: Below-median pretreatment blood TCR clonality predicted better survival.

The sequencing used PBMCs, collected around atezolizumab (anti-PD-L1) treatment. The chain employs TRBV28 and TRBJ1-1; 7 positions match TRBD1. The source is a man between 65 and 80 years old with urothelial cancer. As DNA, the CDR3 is TGTGCCAGCAGTTATAGGGACAGGAACACTGAAGCTTTCTTT. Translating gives CASSYRDRNTEAFF. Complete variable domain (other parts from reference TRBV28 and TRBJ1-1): DVKVTQSSRYLVKRTGEKVFLECVQDMDHENMFWYRQDPGLGLRLIYFSYDVKMKEKGDIPEGYSVSREKKERFSLILESASTNQTSMYLCASSYRDRNTEAFFGQGTRLTVV.